This TCR beta chain was recovered during a study of technical replicates of blood from a few donors. Generated by immunoSEQ multiplex PCR, the TCRdb table keeps only in-frame clones and is missing some. This table has 50,000 to 80,000 clones, approximately 87% appearing once. The germline V and J ends were trimmed by 3 bases and 3 bases, with 10 bases remaining between them. CDR1 and CDR2 (germline): SGDLS, YYNGEE. The CDR3 length is 15 residues. The receptor's source is a human donor in good health. Some clones in this sample may be carry-over from other donors' samples. What was sequenced was PBMCs. The chain uses TRBV9 and TRBJ2-6; tentative D call: TRBD2 (6 bases). The CDR3 nucleotides are TGTGCCAGCAGCGGAGAGGAGGGTGGGGCCAACGTCCTGACTTTC. Encoded protein: CASSGEEGGANVLTF.